Following are 28 T cell receptor beta chains from one sample sequenced in a study of T cells after yellow fever vaccination. TCRdb analysed the 5' RACE reads with MiXCR anew, one entry per CDR3 protein. This table has hundreds of thousands of distinct CDR3 sequences, approximately 19% appearing once. The sequencing here drew on PBMCs, taken before the yellow fever booster vaccination. These receptors all come from a man between 18 and 35 years old who received the YFV17D yellow fever vaccine.

V usage is TRBV11-2 and J usage is TRBJ2-1; 9 nucleotides match TRBD2. Germline CDR1 is SGHAT and CDR2 is FQNNGV. The V segment lost 1 base and the J segment 2 bases; nucleotides outside the gene matches: 6. The CDR3 totals 17 residues. The CDR3 here is CASSLVLAGGAYNEQFF. The DNA for the CDR3 is TGTGCCAGCAGCTTAGTACTTGCGGGGGGGGCCTACAATGAGCAGTTCTTC.

The genes are TRBV5-6 and TRBJ1-1; the D gene is possibly TRBD1 (5 bases). This CDR3 region has 15 residues. Per the germline V gene, CDR1 is SGHDT and CDR2 is YYEEEE. V lost 6 bases, J lost 0 bases, and 15 bases lay in between. CDR3 protein: CASTDWGRMNTEAFF. CDR3 sequence (DNA): TGTGCCAGCACTGACTGGGGCCGGATGAACACTGAAGCTTTCTTT. The full variable domain, in which reference TRBV5-6 and TRBJ1-1 provide the parts outside the CDR3, is DAGVTQSPTHLIKTRGQQVTLRCSPKSGHDTVSWYQQALGQGPQFIFQYYEEEERQRGNFPDRFSGHQFPNYSSELNVNALLLGDSALYLCASTDWGRMNTEAFFGQGTRLTVV.

The rearrangement links TRBV5-1 to TRBJ1-3; D perhaps matches TRBD1 (5 bases). The CDR3 consists of 16 residues. In germline, CDR1 is SGHRS, CDR2 YFSETQ. V lost 0 bases and J 4 bases, leaving 14 bases between the germline ends. The CDR3 is CASSLAGARFGNTIYF. DNA for the CDR3: TGCGCCAGCAGCTTGGCCGGGGCCCGCTTCGGAAACACCATATATTTT.

The rearrangement uses TRBV3-1 and TRBJ2-7, with TRBD2 as a possible D gene (6 bases). V was trimmed by 1 base and J by 7 bases, leaving 14 bases between them. This CDR3 contains 14 residues. The germline CDR1 and CDR2 sequences are LGHDT and YNNKEL (reference sequence). For the CDR3, the DNA is TGTGCCAGCAGCCAAGGACAGCTTGGAGGGGAGCAGTACGTC. This gives the protein CASSQGQLGGEQYV.

The CDR3 sequence is CASSEGWGRGIDTQYF. CDR3 DNA: TGTGCCAGCAGTGAAGGGTGGGGCAGGGGGATCGATACGCAGTATTTT. The chain joins TRBV25-1 to TRBJ2-3; TRBD1 matches at 7 bases. The V segment lost 2 bases and the J segment 6 bases; nucleotides outside the gene matches: 11. CDR1 is MGHDK and CDR2 is SYGVNS in the germline V gene. This CDR3 spans 16 amino acids.

The chain carries TRBV4-3 and TRBJ1-2, with unresolved D. CDR1 is LGHNA and CDR2 is YSLEER in the germline V gene. The CDR3 spans 14 residues. V lost 0 bases and J lost 4, with 9 bases in between. The CDR3 here is CASSQDSDFYGYTF. DNA for the CDR3: TGCGCCAGCAGCCAAGATTCGGATTTCTATGGCTACACCTTC.

The chain couples TRBV9 to TRBJ1-2; TRBD1 matches 7 bases. The CDR3 loop spans 16 amino acids. The V segment lost 1 base and the J segment 6 bases; nucleotides outside the gene matches: 12. Looked up from germline, CDR1 is SGDLS and CDR2 is YYNGEE. CDR3 DNA sequence: TGTGCCAGCAGCGTAACCCCCACAGGGGCTCATGATGGCTACACCTTC. Translation gives CASSVTPTGAHDGYTF.

This clonotype has ten or more counts. V usage is TRBV12-3 or TRBV12-4 and J usage is TRBJ1-1; D gene ambiguous. Trimming removed 0 bases from V and 7 bases from J, with 3 bases in between. The CDR3 loop spans 11 amino acids. The CDR3 loop is CASSLAVEAFF. DNA for the CDR3: TGTGCCAGCAGTTTAGCGGTTGAAGCTTTCTTT.

The chain links TRBV3-1 to TRBJ1-1; D is perhaps TRBD1 (5 bases). Trimming cost V 3 bases and J 2 bases, with 10 bases left between them. Per the germline V gene, CDR1 is LGHDT and CDR2 is YNNKEL (reference sequence). The CDR3 runs 14 residues. DNA for the CDR3: TGTGCCAGCAGCCATTATGGGGGTAACACTGAAGCTTTCTTT. Residues: CASSHYGGNTEAFF.

The J gene is TRBJ2-1, the V gene TRBV9, with 9 bases fitting TRBD2. CDR1 is SGDLS, CDR2 YYNGEE, per germline. V shed 7 bases, J shed 10 bases, and the junction held 18 bases outside the gene matches. The CDR3 runs 16 residues. CDR3 in amino acids: CASSVTSSGGFREQFF. The CDR3 bases are TGTGCCAGCTCCGTTACTTCCAGCGGGGGGTTTCGAGAGCAGTTCTTC.

This clonotype was counted only a few times. The V call is TRBV29-1, the J call TRBJ2-4; 9 bases agree with TRBD1. Germline V lookup: CDR1 SQVTM, CDR2 ANQGSEA. V trimming: 7 bases; J trimming: 8 bases; junction bases outside the gene matches: 12. The CDR3 has 14 amino acids. CDR3 DNA sequence: TGCAGCGCCAGACTCCGGGACAGGGCGGACATTCAGTACTTC. Translated, it gives CSARLRDRADIQYF.

The sample holds a few counts of this clonotype. The CDR3, as DNA: TGTGCCAGCAGCCATGTTTCACAGGGGGGGCCGGGCACAGATACGCAGTATTTT. Protein product: CASSHVSQGGPGTDTQYF. The chain couples TRBV4-2 to TRBJ2-3; D is perhaps TRBD1 (8 bases). Germline CDR1 LGHNA, CDR2 YNFKEQ. This CDR3 has 18 residues. V lost 3 bases and J 1 base, leaving 20 bases between the germline ends.

The V call is TRBV29-1, the J call TRBJ2-1; D is perhaps TRBD1 (6 bases). The CDR3 is made up of 15 amino acids. V lost 1 base and J lost 3, with 13 bases in between. Looked up from germline, CDR1 is SQVTM and CDR2 is ANQGSEA. CDR3 bases: TGCAGCGTTGAAGTCAGGGGTCAGCTCTACAATGAGCAGTTCTTC. This sequence encodes CSVEVRGQLYNEQFF.

With regard to this clonotype: A far larger clone is only one base removed, so a read error is likely. V usage is TRBV12-3 or TRBV12-4 and J usage is TRBJ2-7; the D gene is possibly TRBD1 (5 bases). There are 12 residues in the CDR3. CDR3 in DNA: TGTGCCAGCAGTTTGGCAGGGTACGTGCAGTACTTC. Encoded protein: CASSLAGYVQYF.

The chain combines TRBV6-1 with TRBJ2-3, with 12 positions matching TRBD2. Germline V lookup: CDR1 MNHNS, CDR2 SASEGT. This CDR3 has 17 residues. J was trimmed by 2 bases and V by 5 bases; bases with no gene match: 8. The CDR3 DNA reads as TGTGCCAGCAGTATCTCCCGGACTAGCGGGGTCACAGATACGCAGTATTTT. It yields the protein CASSISRTSGVTDTQYF.

In this sample, this clonotype turned up a few times. This chain links TRBV6-5 with TRBJ2-5, with TRBD2 identical over 10 bases. This CDR3 contains 16 residues. Germline lookup yields CDR1 MNHEY and CDR2 SVGAGI. Germline trimming cut 5 bases from V and 4 bases from J; bases unmatched to any gene: 10. The CDR3 here is CASSALAGEFLETQYF. DNA of the CDR3: TGTGCCAGCAGTGCTCTAGCGGGGGAGTTTCTAGAGACCCAGTACTTC.

The J gene is TRBJ2-1, the V gene TRBV27, with D possibly matching TRBD2 (5 bases). Germline CDR1 MNHEY, CDR2 SMNVEV (reference sequence). The V gene lost 3 bases and the J gene lost 1 base, with 7 bases spanning the gap. The CDR3 covers 14 residues. The CDR3 bases are TGTGCCAGCAGTTTTCTAGCTTCCTACAATGAGCAGTTCTTC. It specifies CASSFLASYNEQFF.

This chain joins TRBV27 and TRBJ2-1; D is possibly TRBD1 (6 bases). Germline assignment: CDR1 MNHEY and CDR2 SMNVEV (reference sequence). V was pared by 6 bases and J by 5 bases, with 11 bases between. CDR3 length equals 13 residues. CDR3 nucleotide sequence: TGTGCCAGCAGGGACAGTTTAGACAATGAGCAGTTCTTC. Translation gives CASRDSLDNEQFF.

The chain has TRBV7-7 and TRBJ1-1, with TRBD1 matching over 12 bases. Trimming took 5 bases from V and 11 from J; bases not matched to a gene: 6. This CDR3 comprises 13 residues. Germline CDR1 and CDR2: SSHAT and FNYEAQ (reference sequence). The CDR3 here is CASSPGTGGLAFF. The CDR3 bases are TGTGCCAGCAGCCCTGGGACAGGGGGCTTGGCTTTCTTT.

This clonotype was recorded many times. This chain links TRBV27 with TRBJ2-2; no reliable D call. V was trimmed by 5 bases and J by 2 bases, leaving 6 bases between them. The CDR3 consists of 13 residues. The germline V gene has CDR1 MNHEY and CDR2 SMNVEV (reference sequence). The CDR3 loop is CASSPVNTGELFF. The DNA for the CDR3 is TGTGCCAGCAGTCCCGTTAACACCGGGGAGCTGTTTTTT.

This clonotype was detected many times. This sequence joins TRBV4-3 and TRBJ2-2; 13 bases match TRBD2. In germline, CDR1 is LGHNA, CDR2 YSLEER. The trim removed 2 bases at V and 4 bases at J, leaving 1 base unmatched. There are 16 residues in the CDR3. The CDR3 nucleotides read TGCGCCAGCAGCCAAACTAGCGGGGGGGCCACCGGGGAGCTGTTTTTT. Protein product: CASSQTSGGATGELFF.

This clonotype was counted a few times. This chain uses TRBV6-1 with TRBJ1-5; D perhaps matches TRBD1 (6 bases). This CDR3 region has 15 residues. Trimming removed 5 bases from V and 1 base from J, with 12 bases in between. CDR1 is MNHNS and CDR2 is SASEGT in the germline V gene. CDR3 nucleotides: TGTGCCAGCAGTTCTCAGGGGCTCAGCAATCAGCCCCAGCATTTT. Its protein is CASSSQGLSNQPQHF.

This sequence joins TRBV19 and TRBJ2-2; 10 bases are shared with TRBD1. The CDR3 has 15 amino acids. Trimming at V came to 5 bases and at J to 7 bases, leaving 7 bases not matched to a gene. CDR1 and CDR2 (germline): LNHDA, SQIVND (reference sequence). CDR3: CASSFGQGVGGELFF. The CDR3 DNA reads as TGTGCCAGTAGTTTTGGACAGGGGGTTGGCGGGGAGCTGTTTTTT. The full variable domain, its missing parts supplied by reference TRBV19 and TRBJ2-2, is DGGITQSPKYLFRKEGQNVTLSCEQNLNHDAMYWYRQDPGQGLRLIYYSQIVNDFQKGDIAEGYSVSREKKESFPLTVTSAQKNPTAFYLCASSFGQGVGGELFFGEGSRLTVL.

This clonotype was counted between two and nine times. This sequence joins TRBV4-3 and TRBJ1-4; possibly TRBD1 for D (6 bases). The germline V gene has CDR1 LGHNA and CDR2 YSLEER. Trimming removed 0 bases at V and 8 bases at J, with 16 bases between. This CDR3 is 16 amino acids long. CDR3 nucleotide sequence: TGCGCCAGCAGCCAAGATGACGGGGGGCTGGGGGAAAAACTGTTTTTT. Translating it yields CASSQDDGGLGEKLFF.

The J gene is TRBJ2-3, the V gene TRBV7-2, with D possibly being TRBD2 (6 bases). Germline V gives CDR1 SGHTA, CDR2 FQGNSA. V lost 1 base, J lost 6 bases, and 20 bases lay in between. CDR3 length equals 17 residues. The CDR3 nucleotides are TGTGCCAGCAGCTTAGGGACCGTGGGACTGCATTCTGATACGCAGTATTTT. Protein product: CASSLGTVGLHSDTQYF.

This clonotype has just a few counts. The chain combines TRBV11-2 with TRBJ2-3; D tentatively reads TRBD1 or TRBD2 (5 bases each). The CDR3 contains 16 residues. Trimming removed 1 base from V and 10 bases from J, with 21 bases in between. The germline V gene encodes CDR1 SGHAT and CDR2 FQNNGV. For the CDR3, the DNA is TGTGCCAGCAGCTTAGTATGGGGAATGGGGCTAGCAGCGCAGTATTTT. Its protein product is CASSLVWGMGLAAQYF.

This clonotype was detected only a few times. V usage is TRBV20-1 and J usage is TRBJ2-5; 7 nucleotides agree with TRBD1. Germline V gives CDR1 DFQATT, CDR2 SNEGSKA (reference sequence). This CDR3 spans 16 amino acids. Trimming removed 2 bases from V and 3 bases from J; junction bases left unmatched: 12. In nucleotides, the CDR3 is TGCAGTGCTAGAACAGGACAGGCGCGATGGGAAGAGACCCAGTACTTC. This translates into CSARTGQARWEETQYF.

The chain has TRBV7-2 and TRBJ2-5; no clear D. Trimming shortened V by 2 bases and J by 1 base, and 8 bases separated the two germline ends. The CDR3 is 14 residues long. Germline V CDR1 and CDR2: SGHTA, FQGNSA. CDR3 DNA sequence: TGTGCCAGCAGCTTAAGCGCGTTCCAAGAGACCCAGTACTTC. Protein sequence: CASSLSAFQETQYF.